This entry describes one TCR beta chain. Its specificity is unknown. 60 Vbeta and 13 Jbeta primers were used in PCR. Repertoires were generated with immunoSEQ multiplex PCR, while TCRdb's copy carries only in-frame clones and drops some. The data show approximately 140,000 clones, over 75% seen once. The data derive from a study of cytomegalovirus exposure and HLA in healthy donors. CDR1 SEHNR and CDR2 FQNEAQ come from the germline V gene (reference sequence). Trimming stripped 1 base from V and 10 bases from J, with 11 bases between. The CDR3 is 13 residues long. General observations from the study: Excluded were some V segments that proved indistinguishable, including TRBV6-2 and TRBV6-3.

The sample was PBMCs. The V call is TRBV7-9, the J call TRBJ2-1; D might be TRBD2 (5 bases). This receptor was obtained from a man aged 25 to 40 in good health and CMV-seronegative. Here the CDR3 reads CASSLGDYQEQFF. In nucleotides, the CDR3 is TGTGCCAGCAGCTTAGGAGACTACCAGGAGCAGTTCTTC.